The present entry profiles one T cell receptor beta chain with its context. This specimen belongs to a study of T cells in narcolepsy. Sequencing used immunoSEQ multiplex PCR; TCRdb keeps in-frame clones, though not all of them. The table shows approximately 25,000 clones, with 60% to 75% occurring only once. This CDR3 spans 16 amino acids. The V gene's germline CDR1 is MGHDK and CDR2 SYGVNS. With 2 bases clipped from V and 9 bases from J, the junction kept 7 bases outside the gene matches. Sequencing was carried out using memory (CD45RA-) CD4+ T cells from blood. J is TRBJ2-1 and V is TRBV25-1, with 13 bases aligning to TRBD2. This clonotype was sampled from a human donor in good health. The chain's CDR3 is CASSEGGTSGTAEQFF. CDR3 nucleotide sequence: TGTGCCAGCAGTGAAGGTGGGACTAGCGGGACGGCTGAGCAGTTCTTC.